These 29 T cell receptor beta chains were sequenced from one sample in a study of blood T cell repertoires in COVID-19. Profiling relied on immunoSEQ multiplex PCR, and the TCRdb table lists in-frame clones only, not all of them. Of more than 15,000 clones in the sample, 70% to 90% were seen once. Sequencing input: peripheral blood. Receptors were obtained from a human donor with active COVID-19. The donor label of this sample is uncertain.

The rearrangement links TRBV5-6 to TRBJ2-7; weak D call: TRBD1 (5 bases). The CDR3 is 15 residues long. Looked up from germline, CDR1 is SGHDT and CDR2 is YYEEEE. V was pared by 3 bases and J by 1 base, with 14 bases between. The CDR3 region is CASSWSGIVSYEQYF. As DNA, the CDR3 is TGTGCCAGCAGCTGGTCAGGGATCGTTTCCTACGAGCAGTACTTC.

This rearrangement joins TRBV7-9 to TRBJ2-7; TRBD1 might be the D (6 bases). Germline V CDR1 and CDR2: SEHNR, FQNEAQ (reference sequence). CDR3 length: 12 residues. V lost 3 bases and J lost 4, with 7 bases in between. For the CDR3, the DNA is TGTGCCAGCAGCTTCCAGGGGTACGAGCAGTACTTC. This encodes CASSFQGYEQYF.

The chain is built from TRBV29-1 and TRBJ2-7; no reliable D call. V lost 5 bases, J lost 2 bases, and 10 bases lay in between. Germline V gives CDR1 SQVTM, CDR2 ANQGSEA. The CDR3 is 12 amino acids. The CDR3 protein is CSVYQVPYEQYF. The DNA of the CDR3 is TGCAGCGTTTATCAGGTTCCCTACGAGCAGTACTTC.

The chain has TRBV5-4 and TRBJ2-3, with D maybe TRBD2 (5 bases). The CDR3 sequence is 14 residues long. Trimming removed 3 bases from V and 1 base from J, with 9 bases in between. Germline V lookup: CDR1 SGHNT, CDR2 YYREEE (reference sequence). The CDR3 DNA reads as TGTGCCAGCAGCTCTGGACTTCGCACAGATACGCAGTATTTT. It specifies CASSSGLRTDTQYF.

The rearrangement links TRBV19 to TRBJ1-5; 7 bases fit TRBD1. V gave up 5 bases and J gave up 4 bases; unmatched junction bases: 8. Germline V gene data show CDR1 as LNHDA and CDR2 as SQIVND (reference sequence). This CDR3 is built from 15 residues. The CDR3 region is CASSFRDSQNQPQHF. CDR3 DNA sequence: TGTGCCAGTAGTTTCCGGGACAGCCAAAATCAGCCCCAGCATTTT.

V gene TRBV20-1 combines with J gene TRBJ1-2; no clear D gene. V was shortened by 3 bases and J by 6 bases, with 8 bases between the two germline ends. The CDR3 runs 11 residues. The germline gives CDR1 DFQATT, CDR2 SNEGSKA (reference sequence). The CDR3 here is CSASSGNGYTF. As DNA, the CDR3 is TGCAGTGCTAGTTCGGGGAATGGCTACACCTTC.

This rearrangement joins TRBV10-2 to TRBJ1-5, with D unresolved. The germline V gene encodes CDR1 WSHSY and CDR2 SAAADI. This CDR3 comprises 14 residues. Trimming cost V 2 bases and J 6 bases, with 11 bases left between them. The CDR3 DNA follows: TGCGCCAGCAGTGAGAGCGGGCTTCGTCAGCCCCAGCATTTT. Protein: CASSESGLRQPQHF.

Only a few counts were recorded for this clone. J is TRBJ2-5 and V is TRBV6-2 or TRBV6-3; 9 bases line up with TRBD2. J was trimmed by 6 bases and V by 4 bases; bases with no gene match: 9. The CDR3 covers 15 residues. CDR1 is MNHEY, CDR2 SVGEGT, per germline. For the CDR3, the DNA is TGTGCCAGCAGTTTGGGGGAGCGGGAGGTAAAGACCCAGTACTTC. Encoded protein: CASSLGEREVKTQYF.

This chain joins TRBV9 and TRBJ2-1; 8 nucleotides agree with TRBD1. Germline loops: CDR1 SGDLS, CDR2 YYNGEE. The CDR3 sequence is 16 residues long. Trimming at V came to 4 bases and at J to 4 bases, leaving 10 bases not matched to a gene. CDR3 sequence reads: CASSPMGTGLYNEQFF. DNA for the CDR3: TGTGCCAGCAGCCCCATGGGGACAGGACTATACAATGAGCAGTTCTTC.

This clone was recorded once. The rearrangement links TRBV28 to TRBJ1-3; a possible D gene is TRBD1 (6 bases). The length of the CDR3 is 12 residues. Per germline, CDR1 MDHEN and CDR2 SYDVKM. V lost 7 bases to trimming and J lost 6 bases, with 10 bases between them. The CDR3 nucleotides read TGTGCCAGCACTCAGGGGATAAACACCATATATTTT. Its protein is CASTQGINTIYF.

The chain joins TRBV19 to TRBJ2-7; TRBD1 matches 10 bases. The trim removed 5 bases at V and 4 bases at J, leaving 8 bases unmatched. The CDR3 is made up of 15 amino acids. CDR1 is LNHDA and CDR2 is SQIVND in the germline V gene (reference sequence). This CDR3 reads CASSLGGTGEYEQYF. CDR3 bases: TGTGCCAGTAGTCTAGGCGGGACAGGGGAATACGAGCAGTACTTC.

The gene calls are TRBV4-3 and TRBJ2-3; 8 nucleotides agree with TRBD2. CDR3 length equals 17 residues. Germline V lookup: CDR1 LGHNA, CDR2 YSLEER. V was clipped by 1 base and J by 0 bases; unmatched bases: 6. CDR3 coding DNA: TGCGCCAGCAGCCAAGTATCGGTAGCGGGAAGCACAGATACGCAGTATTTT. This sequence encodes CASSQVSVAGSTDTQYF.

The V gene is TRBV14, the J gene TRBJ2-7; D is possibly TRBD1 (5 bases). With 0 bases removed from V and 4 bases from J, the gap between germline ends came to 7 bases. The CDR3 has 13 residues. Germline-derived CDR1 and CDR2 are SGHDN and FVKESK. CDR3 coding DNA: TGTGCCAGCAGCCAAGACAGGGATTACGAGCAGTACTTC. Its protein product is CASSQDRDYEQYF.

V usage is TRBV7-2 and J usage is TRBJ1-6; TRBD1 matches 7 bases. This CDR3 has 16 residues. J was trimmed by 1 base and V by 1 base; bases with no gene match: 1. CDR1 SGHTA and CDR2 FQGNSA come from the germline V gene. This CDR3 is CASSLDRGSYNSPLHF. For the CDR3, the DNA is TGTGCCAGCAGCTTAGACAGGGGTTCCTATAATTCACCCCTCCACTTT.

The rearrangement links TRBV19 to TRBJ2-1, with 7 bases that match TRBD2. With V trimmed by 4 bases and J by 7 bases, 22 bases remained unmatched. The CDR3 length is 19 residues. The germline V gene encodes CDR1 LNHDA and CDR2 SQIVND (reference sequence). The CDR3 coding sequence is TGTGCCAGTAGTAGCCCCCCGGGAAGCGGGACGACCCCGTGGAATGAGCAGTTCTTC. Translating it yields CASSSPPGSGTTPWNEQFF.

V gene TRBV29-1 combines with J gene TRBJ2-1, with 10 bases lining up with TRBD2. Germline V gene sequence: CDR1 SQVTM, CDR2 ANQGSEA. Trimming at V came to 6 bases and at J to 7 bases, leaving 6 bases not matched to a gene. There are 13 residues in the CDR3. The CDR3 nucleotides are TGCAGCGTAGCGGGAGGGTTTCAAAATGAGCAGTTCTTC. It codes for CSVAGGFQNEQFF.

The V gene is TRBV7-2, the J gene TRBJ2-7, with D perhaps matching TRBD1 (5 bases). Germline values: CDR1 SGHTA, CDR2 FQGNSA. V was shortened by 4 bases and J by 1 base, with 11 bases between the two germline ends. The CDR3 covers 14 residues. CDR3 protein: CASSSRTISYEQYF. CDR3 DNA: TGTGCCAGCAGCTCCCGGACAATTTCCTACGAGCAGTACTTC.

This chain links TRBV24-1 with TRBJ2-1, with 7 bases aligning to TRBD2. Unmatched junction bases numbered 13, after V lost 4 bases and J lost 8 bases. Per the germline V gene, CDR1 is KGHDR and CDR2 is SFDVKD. The CDR3 runs to 16 residues. The CDR3 loop is CATSDSRAGTFYEQFF. Here the CDR3 DNA reads TGTGCCACCAGTGACTCTCGAGCGGGAACCTTTTATGAGCAGTTCTTC.

The V gene is TRBV25-1, the J gene TRBJ2-3; 9 nucleotides agree with TRBD2. The CDR3 is 16 amino acids. The ends lost 6 bases at V and 0 bases at J; junction bases unmatched: 7. From germline, CDR1 is MGHDK and CDR2 SYGVNS. The CDR3 here is CASSRGLALSTDTQYF. Here the CDR3 DNA reads TGTGCCAGCAGCCGAGGACTAGCGCTTAGCACAGATACGCAGTATTTT.

In its sample, this clone was seen a few times. This chain's CDR3 is CASSDPSQPQHF. The CDR3 region has the DNA TGTGCCAGCAGTGACCCAAGCCAGCCCCAGCATTTT. The chain has TRBV6-1 and TRBJ1-5, with D uncertain. The CDR3 is made up of 12 amino acids. V lost 3 bases and J lost 7, with 7 bases in between. CDR1 and CDR2 (germline): MNHNS, SASEGT.

The chain joins TRBV5-5 to TRBJ2-3; 7 nucleotides agree with TRBD2. The CDR3 runs 14 residues. From germline, CDR1 is SGHKS and CDR2 YYEKEE (reference sequence). Trimming cost V 4 bases and J 6 bases; bases outside gene matches: 8. The CDR3 nucleotides are TGTGCCAGCAGCCTCCGACTAGCTCCTGATACGCAGTATTTT. Residues: CASSLRLAPDTQYF.

This clone was seen more than once but under ten times. The chain combines TRBV27 with TRBJ2-5; possibly TRBD1 for D (6 bases). There are 16 residues in the CDR3. The V gene lost 5 bases and the J gene lost 5 bases, with 21 bases spanning the gap. Germline V gene lookup returns CDR1 MNHEY and CDR2 SMNVEV (reference sequence). The CDR3: CASSPDGQLVWETQYF. CDR3 coding DNA: TGTGCCAGCAGTCCGGACGGACAGTTGGTTTGGGAGACCCAGTACTTC.

Details on this clone: The sample has other DNA sequences that encode this CDR3 too. The rearrangement joins TRBV7-9 to TRBJ1-1; possible D gene TRBD1, 5 bases. This CDR3 region has 14 residues. Trimming took off 5 bases at V and 8 bases at J, with 18 bases between the two ends. The germline CDR1 and CDR2 sequences are SEHNR and FQNEAQ (reference sequence). In DNA form, the CDR3 reads TGTGCCAGCAGCCGCACAGGTTTGAGCACCGAAGCTTTCTTT. Translated: CASSRTGLSTEAFF.

This sequence joins TRBV19 and TRBJ2-1; 8 bases map to TRBD1. V dropped 7 bases and J dropped 6; count of bases not matched to a gene: 5. The V gene's germline CDR1 is LNHDA and CDR2 SQIVND (reference sequence). This CDR3 has 13 amino acids. The CDR3 DNA follows: TGTGCCAGTACCACAGGGGGAAGCAATGAGCAGTTCTTC. It translates to CASTTGGSNEQFF.

The chain recombines TRBV5-1 with TRBJ2-1, with 8 bases aligning to TRBD1. V gave up 2 bases and J gave up 7 bases; unmatched junction bases: 5. Germline-derived CDR1 and CDR2 are SGHRS and YFSETQ. The CDR3 has 14 residues. CDR3 coding DNA: TGCGCCAGCAGCTTCCGGGACAGGCCAAATGAGCAGTTCTTC. Amino acids: CASSFRDRPNEQFF. Together with reference TRBV5-1 and TRBJ2-1, the CDR3 gives the full variable domain: KAGVTQTPRYLIKTRGQQVTLSCSPISGHRSVSWYQQTPGQGLQFLFEYFSETQRNKGNFPGRFSGRQFSNSRSEMNVSTLELGDSALYLCASSFRDRPNEQFFGPGTRLTVL.

The chain has TRBV28 and TRBJ2-3; 7 bases line up with TRBD1. V dropped 6 bases and J dropped 2; count of bases not matched to a gene: 5. There are 14 residues in the CDR3. The germline gives CDR1 MDHEN, CDR2 SYDVKM. CDR3 sequence (DNA): TGTGCCAGCAGGCTAGGGGGCAACACAGATACGCAGTATTTT. Residues: CASRLGGNTDTQYF.

The sample holds a few counts of this clone. The gene calls are TRBV27 and TRBJ1-1; D may be TRBD1 (6 bases). CDR3 length equals 13 residues. The ends were cut back, 5 bases at V and 6 bases at J, with 13 bases in the middle. Germline assignment: CDR1 MNHEY and CDR2 SMNVEV (reference sequence). The CDR3 nucleotides read TGTGCCAGCAGTGCCACAGGGTGGGCTGAAGCTTTCTTT. This sequence encodes CASSATGWAEAFF.

This clone is a singleton in its sample. The rearrangement joins TRBV6-6 to TRBJ2-5; maybe TRBD1 (5 bases). Germline V gene sequence: CDR1 MNHNY, CDR2 SVGAGI (reference sequence). The V end lost 0 bases, the J end lost 2 bases, and 10 bases lay between the germline ends. The CDR3 contains 15 residues. CDR3 DNA: TGTGCCAGCAGTTACTCGGGGCAGATACAAGAGACCCAGTACTTC. Amino acids: CASSYSGQIQETQYF.

This chain uses TRBV3-1 (or the pseudogene TRBV3-2) with TRBJ2-7; no reliable D call. CDR1 is LGHDT and CDR2 is YNNKEL in the germline V gene (reference sequence). The CDR3 extends over 11 amino acids. Trimming shortened V by 0 bases and J by 9 bases, and 6 bases separated the two germline ends. In DNA, the CDR3 is TGTGCCAGCAGCCAAGAGCGTCGGCAGTACTTC. Translated: CASSQERRQYF.